This T cell receptor (beta chain) was retrieved from a study of cytomegalovirus exposure and HLA in healthy donors. Study context: An analysis done earlier identified about 100 million unique TCR beta sequences from 150 million to 200 million T cells. Findings and limits, study-wide: It was taken for granted in presence/absence analyses that sequencing depth across donors was roughly uniform.

This CDR3 is built from 12 residues. Trimming shortened V by 3 bases and J by 5 bases, and 5 bases separated the two germline ends. Per germline, CDR1 KGHSH and CDR2 LQKENI. Sampled while nominally healthy, donors likely had unrecorded immune exposures. PCR primers comprised 60 Vbeta and 13 Jbeta primers. The protocol was immunoSEQ multiplex PCR, while the TCRdb copy is restricted to in-frame clones and leaves out a portion. The sample includes some 120,000 clones, around three quarters seen only once; the top ten take 5% to 5.5%. Worth noting for this clone: The antigen is not known.

The sequence derives from a man aged 30 to 45 in good health and CMV-seronegative. Material: PBMCs. This chain links TRBV18 with TRBJ2-4; D ambiguous. The CDR3: CASSPEENIQYF. CDR3 sequence (DNA): TGTGCCAGCTCACCCGAGGAAAACATTCAGTACTTC.